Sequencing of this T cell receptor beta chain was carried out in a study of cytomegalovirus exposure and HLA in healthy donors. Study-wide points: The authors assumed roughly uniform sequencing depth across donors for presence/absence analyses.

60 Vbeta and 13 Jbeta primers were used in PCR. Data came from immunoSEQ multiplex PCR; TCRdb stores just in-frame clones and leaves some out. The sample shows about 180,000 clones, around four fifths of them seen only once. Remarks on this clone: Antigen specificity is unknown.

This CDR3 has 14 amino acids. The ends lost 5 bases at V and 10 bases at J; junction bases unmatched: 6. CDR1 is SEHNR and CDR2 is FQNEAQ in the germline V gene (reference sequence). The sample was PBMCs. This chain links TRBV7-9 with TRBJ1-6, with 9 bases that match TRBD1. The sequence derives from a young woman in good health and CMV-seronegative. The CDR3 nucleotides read TGTGCCAGCAGCCGAGGACAGGGGTACTCACCCCTCCACTTT. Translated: CASSRGQGYSPLHF.